This TCR beta chain was sequenced for a study of blood T cell repertoires in COVID-19. Study as a whole: COVID-19 samples collected from the United States, Italy and Spain covered acute and convalescent phases. PBMCs, B-cell-depleted T cells, or T cells were the source of the cDNA or gDNA that made up the material.

In the study's own analysis: Reference gene primer amplification in the assay estimated nucleated cell counts. Sequencing used immunoSEQ multiplex PCR; TCRdb keeps in-frame clones, though not all of them. V, J and clone size derive from that table, while D and trimming were established from the DNA sequence. The sample includes 200,000 to 250,000 clones, roughly 83% of them seen just once. Patients in Seattle were enrolled during active infection, then followed longitudinally. V was trimmed by 2 bases and J by 5 bases, leaving 16 bases between them. The CDR3 sequence is 15 residues long. Germline values: CDR1 MNHEY, CDR2 SVGEGT.

This receptor was obtained from an elderly woman with COVID-19, enrolled during active disease. The chain recombines TRBV6-2 or TRBV6-3 with TRBJ2-7; D possibly corresponds to TRBD1 (6 bases). The sample taken for sequencing was peripheral blood. The CDR3 DNA sequence: TGTGCCAGCAGTTACGGGGGAGCAGGGGCGGACGAGCAGTACTTC. Protein product: CASSYGGAGADEQYF.